This T cell receptor (beta chain) originates from a study of a mutant IDH1 vaccine in newly diagnosed glioma. Study as a whole: The sex distribution of treated patients was around 62% male and about 38% female, with a mean age of around 40 years.

Using immunoSEQ multiplex PCR, the repertoire was profiled, and TCRdb retains in-frame clones only, with some absent. The data show about 51,000 clones, more than 60% seen once. Points from the study as a whole: In about 93% of patients, immune responses induced by the vaccine occurred. Pseudoprogression seemed unlinked to shifts in top peripheral T cell clonotypes.

Time point of the sample: baseline, week 1 (first vaccination visit). Treatment denoted: pre-vaccination baseline after standard-of-care therapy. New IDH1-mutant, ATRX-lost WHO grade 3 or 4 astrocytomas occurred in donors. Trimming removed 0 bases from V and 2 bases from J, with 10 bases in between. This CDR3 contains 15 residues. CDR1 and CDR2 (germline): LNHNV, YYDKDF (reference sequence). Notes on this clone: As yet, its antigen is unknown.

The source material was PBMCs, sampled from a glioma patient treated with radiotherapy, temozolomide or both. The clonotype was recovered from a woman in her thirties or forties with glioma. The V call is TRBV15, the J call TRBJ1-2; D not certain. The CDR3 reads CATSRDHGGNYGYTF. CDR3 coding DNA: TGTGCCACCAGCAGAGATCACGGAGGGAACTATGGCTACACCTTC.